These 5 T cell receptor beta chains were sequenced from one sample in a study of blood T cell repertoires in COVID-19. The repertoire was sequenced with immunoSEQ multiplex PCR; TCRdb's copy has only in-frame clones and lacks some. The sample consists of around 100,000 clones, 70% to 90% of them appearing once. The sequenced sample was peripheral blood. These receptors were collected from a man in his forties or fifties in a cohort sampled during active COVID-19.

The rearrangement joins TRBV5-4 to TRBJ2-5; the match to TRBD2 covers 7 bases. The germline gives CDR1 SGHNT, CDR2 YYREEE (reference sequence). CDR3 size: 14 residues. Trimming cost V 4 bases and J 1 base; bases outside gene matches: 4. CDR3 region: CASSPPGGQETQYF. Written as DNA, the CDR3 is TGTGCCAGCAGCCCCCCGGGGGGCCAAGAGACCCAGTACTTC.

The chain uses TRBV5-1 and TRBJ2-5; 12 positions match TRBD2. CDR3 size: 18 residues. CDR1 SGHRS and CDR2 YFSETQ come from the germline V gene. V shed 0 bases, J shed 1 base, and the junction held 7 bases outside the gene matches. The CDR3 nucleotides read TGCGCCAGCAGCTTGGGCTCTAGCGGGGGGGCCTCCCAAGAGACCCAGTACTTC. It is translated as CASSLGSSGGASQETQYF.

The chain has TRBV3-1 (or the pseudogene TRBV3-2) and TRBJ2-3; D gene uncertain. CDR1 is LGHDT and CDR2 is YNNKEL in the germline V gene (reference sequence). The CDR3 contains 12 residues. Between the trimmed V and J ends, which lost 1 base and 8 bases, there was a span of 7 bases. CDR3 sequence: CASSQGPSTQYF. The CDR3 region has the DNA TGTGCCAGCAGCCAAGGCCCTAGTACGCAGTATTTT.

This rearrangement joins TRBV28 to TRBJ2-7; tentative D call: TRBD2 (6 bases). From germline, CDR1 is MDHEN and CDR2 SYDVKM. The CDR3 covers 14 residues. V lost 6 bases, J lost 3 bases, and 15 bases lay in between. CDR3 DNA sequence: TGTGCCAGCAGAGTGGGGGGTGGCGGCTACGAGCAGTACTTC. Translation gives CASRVGGGGYEQYF.

The genes are TRBV19 and TRBJ1-2; D gene uncertain. This CDR3 has 11 amino acids. V was pared by 8 bases and J by 3 bases, with 7 bases between. The germline V gene encodes CDR1 LNHDA and CDR2 SQIVND (reference sequence). The CDR3: CASSNYYGYTF. CDR3 sequence (DNA): TGTGCCAGTTCCAATTACTATGGCTACACCTTC.